The 28 T cell receptor beta chains listed next were all sequenced from one sample in a study of blood T cell repertoires in COVID-19. Repertoires were generated with immunoSEQ multiplex PCR, while TCRdb's copy carries only in-frame clones and drops some. The sample contains approximately 290,000 clones, roughly 87% of which appear only once. The specimen was peripheral blood. These receptors were taken from a man aged 18 to 29 with active or convalescent COVID-19.

The chain employs TRBV28 and TRBJ2-3; TRBD1 aligns across 7 bases. Trimming at V came to 5 bases and at J to 2 bases, leaving 4 bases not matched to a gene. The germline gives CDR1 MDHEN, CDR2 SYDVKM. The CDR3 contains 14 residues. CDR3 sequence: CASSMTGNTDTQYF. CDR3 sequence (DNA): TGTGCCAGCAGTATGACAGGGAACACAGATACGCAGTATTTT.

The gene calls are TRBV11-1 and TRBJ1-1; a possible D gene is TRBD1 (5 bases). Germline CDR1 SGHAT, CDR2 FQDESV (reference sequence). Trimming cost V 5 bases and J 4 bases, with 8 bases left between them. This CDR3 region has 12 residues. The CDR3 region has the DNA TGTGCCAGCAGCCCCGGGGGCACTGAAGCTTTCTTT. This translates into CASSPGGTEAFF. The entire variable domain, with the rest obtained from reference TRBV11-1 and TRBJ1-1, is as follows: EAEVAQSPRYKITEKSQAVAFWCDPISGHATLYWYRQILGQGPELLVQFQDESVVDDSQLPKDRFSAERLKGVDSTLKIQPAELGDSAMYLCASSPGGTEAFFGQGTRLTVV.

The chain employs TRBV6-2 or TRBV6-3 and TRBJ2-3; D might be TRBD1 (5 bases). CDR3 length: 17 residues. Trimming stripped 0 bases from V and 3 bases from J, with 16 bases between. CDR1 is MNHEY, CDR2 SVGEGT, per germline. The CDR3 here is CASSYSVQDSKTDTQYF. The CDR3 DNA sequence: TGTGCCAGCAGTTACTCGGTACAGGATTCTAAAACAGATACGCAGTATTTT.

This clone was picked up one time. The gene calls are TRBV6-5 and TRBJ1-6; D not resolved. Trimming removed 6 bases from V and 8 bases from J, with 11 bases in between. This CDR3 has 13 amino acids. The germline V gene has CDR1 MNHEY and CDR2 SVGAGI. This CDR3 is CASRLRDDSPLHF. In DNA, the CDR3 is TGTGCCAGCAGGCTCCGGGATGATTCACCCCTCCACTTT.

V usage is TRBV7-6 and J usage is TRBJ2-1, with TRBD2 matching over 8 bases. This CDR3 contains 16 residues. The V and J ends lost 4 bases and 5 bases, in that order; junction bases with no gene match: 10. Germline CDR1 SGHVS, CDR2 FNYEAQ. This CDR3 reads CASSSTTSGANNEQFF. Written as DNA, the CDR3 is TGTGCCAGCAGCTCCACAACTAGCGGAGCAAACAATGAGCAGTTCTTC.

This clone was found once. The rearrangement uses TRBV21-1 and TRBJ2-1; TRBD1 is the table's D call and was not checked against the DNA. TRBV21-1 counts as a pseudogene. The CDR3 spans 13 residues. The CDR3: CASSYGLWNEQFF. The CDR3 DNA reads TGTGCCAGCAGCTATGGCCTTTGGAATGAGCAGTTCTTC.

The V and J genes are TRBV20-1 and TRBJ2-7, with D possibly being TRBD2 (7 bases). Looked up from germline, CDR1 is DFQATT and CDR2 is SNEGSKA (reference sequence). V was pared by 3 bases and J by 3 bases, with 18 bases between. The CDR3 covers 15 residues. The CDR3 DNA is TGCAGTGCTAGTCCCGGGGGGCCGGCTAACTACGAGCAGTACTTC. Residues: CSASPGGPANYEQYF.

The genes are TRBV7-8 and TRBJ2-2, with D unresolved. V was cut by 3 bases and J by 8 bases, with 13 bases left in between. Per germline, CDR1 SGHVS and CDR2 FQNEAQ. CDR3 size: 14 residues. CDR3 nucleotides: TGTGCCAGCAGCTTCGGTCCACTCGCGGGGGAGCTGTTTTTT. This gives the protein CASSFGPLAGELFF.

This clone was recorded only once. The chain uses TRBV28 and TRBJ1-2; TRBD1 might be the D (6 bases). The CDR3 extends over 14 amino acids. Germline V gives CDR1 MDHEN, CDR2 SYDVKM. Trimming left V 6 bases short and J 3 bases short, with 14 bases between. The CDR3 coding sequence is TGTGCCAGCAGGGCGGACAGAAGCTACTATGGCTACACCTTC. Its translation: CASRADRSYYGYTF.

V gene TRBV4-1 combines with J gene TRBJ2-1; 8 bases agree with TRBD2. J was trimmed by 6 bases and V by 4 bases; bases with no gene match: 11. Germline V gives CDR1 MGHRA, CDR2 YSYEKL. The CDR3 is 16 amino acids. In DNA form, the CDR3 reads TGCGCCAGCAGCCCCAATTCCGGGACTAGGGCCAATGAGCAGTTCTTC. This codes for CASSPNSGTRANEQFF.

Note on this clone: At the DNA level, this CDR3 is encoded by other sequences in the same sample as well. This chain joins TRBV7-9 and TRBJ2-7, with a weak D call TRBD1 (6 bases). V was pared by 4 bases and J by 3 bases, with 10 bases between. This CDR3 region has 13 residues. Per the germline V gene, CDR1 is SEHNR and CDR2 is FQNEAQ (reference sequence). The CDR3 DNA reads TGTGCCAGCAGCTCCGGACAGAGCTACGAGCAGTACTTC. Protein product: CASSSGQSYEQYF.

This chain joins TRBV11-2 and TRBJ1-1; D might be TRBD1 (5 bases). Germline CDR1 and CDR2: SGHAT and FQNNGV. The CDR3 runs 15 residues. V was cut by 1 base and J by 1 base, with 10 bases left in between. CDR3 sequence: CASSLVFGGNTEAFF. In DNA, the CDR3 is TGTGCCAGCAGCTTAGTGTTCGGGGGGAACACTGAAGCTTTCTTT.

J is TRBJ2-3 and V is TRBV7-2; perhaps TRBD1 as D (6 bases). The V end lost 7 bases, the J end lost 1 base, and 15 bases lay between the germline ends. The germline V gene encodes CDR1 SGHTA and CDR2 FQGNSA. The CDR3 has 15 amino acids. CDR3 in DNA: TGTGCCAGCACGAAAAACAGGGCTGGCACAGATACGCAGTATTTT. This sequence encodes CASTKNRAGTDTQYF.

V gene TRBV6-5 combines with J gene TRBJ2-7; D is uncertain. V was cut by 2 bases and J by 3 bases, with 14 bases left in between. This CDR3 is built from 15 residues. Germline CDR1 and CDR2: MNHEY and SVGAGI. The CDR3 region has the DNA TGTGCCAGCAGTTACAACTCCCTCGACTTCTACGAGCAGTACTTC. It translates to CASSYNSLDFYEQYF.

The genes are TRBV11-2 and TRBJ1-2; 8 bases are a match to TRBD1. Germline-derived CDR1 and CDR2 are SGHAT and FQNNGV. The ends lost 1 base at V and 4 bases at J; junction bases unmatched: 8. The CDR3 spans 16 residues. The CDR3 protein is CASSLAPPTGAYGYTF. CDR3 in DNA: TGTGCCAGCAGCTTAGCCCCTCCGACAGGGGCCTATGGCTACACCTTC.

The chain links TRBV19 to TRBJ2-5; maybe TRBD1 (6 bases). The V gene lost 4 bases and the J gene lost 4 bases, with 19 bases spanning the gap. Germline V gene sequence: CDR1 LNHDA, CDR2 SQIVND (reference sequence). CDR3 length: 16 residues. This CDR3 reads CASSSLSGVGIETQYF. The CDR3 region has the DNA TGTGCCAGTAGTAGTTTATCAGGGGTTGGGATAGAGACCCAGTACTTC.

This clone turned up a few times. This chain uses TRBV11-2 with TRBJ1-1, with 9 bases aligning to TRBD1. V lost 6 bases, J lost 4 bases, and 9 bases stayed unmatched. The CDR3 extends over 15 amino acids. Germline CDR1 SGHAT, CDR2 FQNNGV. CDR3 bases: TGTGCCAGCAGATCAAACAGGGGGCTGGTCACTGAAGCTTTCTTT. Encoded protein: CASRSNRGLVTEAFF.

V gene TRBV4-1 combines with J gene TRBJ2-1; TRBD2 might be the D (6 bases). Germline CDR1 and CDR2: MGHRA and YSYEKL. The CDR3 has 17 residues. Trimming took off 0 bases at V and 2 bases at J, with 14 bases between the two ends. The CDR3 nucleotides are TGCGCCAGCAGCCAAGATCGGGGGACTCCCGCCTACAATGAGCAGTTCTTC. Amino acid sequence: CASSQDRGTPAYNEQFF.

The chain is built from TRBV11-3 and TRBJ2-1; a possible D gene is TRBD1 (8 bases). Between the trimmed V and J ends, which lost 5 bases and 13 bases, there was a span of 27 bases. Germline V gene data show CDR1 as SGHNT and CDR2 as YENEEA. The CDR3 has 16 residues. CDR3 nucleotide sequence: TGTGCCAGCAGCGAGAGGTCAGCGGGACAGGCGCGTAAACAGTTCTTC. This gives the protein CASSERSAGQARKQFF.

The chain employs TRBV21-1 and TRBJ1-5; the table's D call, TRBD1, was not checked against the DNA. TRBV21-1 is deemed a pseudogene. This CDR3 contains 13 residues. CDR3 in amino acids: CARPQGGNQPQHF. For the CDR3, the DNA is TGTGCCAGACCTCAGGGGGGCAATCAGCCCCAGCATTTT.

The rearrangement joins TRBV4-1 to TRBJ2-2; no reliable D call. Germline loops: CDR1 MGHRA, CDR2 YSYEKL. CDR3 length equals 16 residues. The V and J ends lost 2 bases and 4 bases respectively, with 14 bases between them. The CDR3 DNA sequence: TGCGCCAGCAGCCAAAGCCGTCCGGGTCTCACCGGGGAGCTGTTTTTT. Translating it yields CASSQSRPGLTGELFF.

The chain joins TRBV4-1 to TRBJ2-3, with TRBD2 matching over 10 bases. Germline loops: CDR1 MGHRA, CDR2 YSYEKL. The CDR3 totals 14 residues. V lost 0 bases, J lost 6 bases, and 0 bases stayed unmatched. For the CDR3, the DNA is TGCGCCAGCAGCCAAGAAGCGGGAGGGGATACGCAGTATTTT. Translation gives CASSQEAGGDTQYF.

This clone was seen more than once but under ten times. This chain joins TRBV6-1 and TRBJ1-5; 7 nucleotides agree with TRBD1. The CDR3 has 15 amino acids. Germline trimming cut 3 bases from V and 0 bases from J; bases unmatched to any gene: 2. Germline CDR1 MNHNS, CDR2 SASEGT. CDR3 coding DNA: TGTGCCAGCAGTGAGGACAGGTATAGCAATCAGCCCCAGCATTTT. It encodes CASSEDRYSNQPQHF.

CDR3 in amino acids: CASSLNRAWFTEAFF. DNA of the CDR3: TGTGCCAGCAGCCTCAACAGGGCTTGGTTCACTGAAGCTTTCTTT. The chain couples TRBV27 to TRBJ1-1, with D maybe TRBD1 (6 bases). The CDR3 contains 15 residues. V was cut by 6 bases and J by 4 bases, with 18 bases left in between. Germline assignment: CDR1 MNHEY and CDR2 SMNVEV (reference sequence).

This clone was counted at least ten times. The gene calls are TRBV18 and TRBJ1-6; D gene ambiguous. Trimming stripped 2 bases from V and 0 bases from J, with 11 bases between. This CDR3 has 17 residues. Looked up from germline, CDR1 is KGHSH and CDR2 is LQKENI. The CDR3 coding sequence is TGTGCCAGCTCACCAGGTCTGTCGAGCTCCTATAATTCACCCCTCCACTTT. It specifies CASSPGLSSSYNSPLHF. The complete variable domain, with remaining parts taken from reference TRBV18 and TRBJ1-6, reads NAGVMQNPRHLVRRRGQEARLRCSPMKGHSHVYWYRQLPEEGLKFMVYLQKENIIDESGMPKERFSAEFPKEGPSILRIQQVVRGDSAAYFCASSPGLSSSYNSPLHFGNGTRLTVT.

The J gene is TRBJ2-7, the V gene TRBV27, with 11 bases aligning to TRBD1. The V gene's germline CDR1 is MNHEY and CDR2 SMNVEV (reference sequence). V was pared by 5 bases and J by 6 bases, with 3 bases of the junction left unmatched. The CDR3 extends over 13 amino acids. The CDR3 region has the DNA TGTGCCAGCAGTGGGACAGGGGGTTCCGAGCAGTACTTC. This translates into CASSGTGGSEQYF.

The gene calls are TRBV7-9 and TRBJ1-1; the D gene is possibly TRBD1 (5 bases). V was cut by 0 bases and J by 5 bases, with 10 bases left in between. Germline assignment: CDR1 SEHNR and CDR2 FQNEAQ (reference sequence). The CDR3 consists of 14 residues. Here the CDR3 DNA reads TGTGCCAGCAGCTTAGCGATGCGGGGGACTGAAGCTTTCTTT. This translates into CASSLAMRGTEAFF.

The CDR3 DNA follows: TGTGCCAGCAGAATCGGACTAGCGGGAAGCGAGCAGTACTTC. Its protein product is CASRIGLAGSEQYF. The rearrangement uses TRBV5-4 and TRBJ2-7; 12 nucleotides match TRBD2. The CDR3 covers 14 residues. Trimming took 5 bases from V and 6 from J; bases not matched to a gene: 6. CDR1 SGHNT and CDR2 YYREEE come from the germline V gene (reference sequence). The variable domain in full, with the rest retrieved from reference TRBV5-4 and TRBJ2-7, is ETGVTQSPTHLIKTRGQQVTLRCSSQSGHNTVSWYQQALGQGPQFIFQYYREEENGRGNFPPRFSGLQFPNYSSELNVNALELDDSALYLCASRIGLAGSEQYFGPGTRLTVT.